One and the same sample provided the 12 T cell receptor beta chains below, sequenced in a study of T cell responses to AZD1222 COVID-19 vaccine (dated by TCRdb to 2020 to 2022). The library was built by means of the immunoSEQ multiplex PCR assay. TCRdb retrieved this table from immuneACCESS and kept in-frame rearrangements only. Not all clones are present; in checked studies, unresolved V genes account for under half, and no reason is known for the remainder. The sample records 85,000 to 100,000 clones, about 89% of which are singletons. The top ten constitute approximately 5.2% of the sample. The time point label for this specimen denotes: about 28 days (+/-7) after the second vaccine dose. The material was peripheral blood, obtained 28 days after the second AZD1222 dose. The receptor set was obtained from an adult who received the AZD1222 COVID-19 vaccine.

The chain joins TRBV5-5 to TRBJ1-2; a possible D gene is TRBD1 (5 bases). The length of the CDR3 is 14 residues. Per the germline V gene, CDR1 is SGHKS and CDR2 is YYEKEE (reference sequence). Trimming left V 4 bases short and J 0 bases short, with 10 bases between. The CDR3 spells CASSRDAANYGYTF. The CDR3 bases are TGTGCCAGCAGCAGGGACGCAGCTAACTATGGCTACACCTTC.

Here the CDR3 reads CASQQGIPEQFF. The CDR3 DNA sequence: TGTGCCAGCCAACAGGGCATACCTGAGCAGTTCTTC. The chain joins TRBV21-1 to TRBJ2-1; the D segment call TRBD1 is taken from the table without a DNA check. TRBV21-1 is given as a pseudogene. The CDR3 is 12 residues long.

The chain recombines TRBV18 with TRBJ2-1; possibly TRBD1 for D (5 bases). The CDR3 has 12 residues. CDR1 and CDR2 from the germline V gene are KGHSH and LQKENI. V was shortened by 4 bases and J by 6 bases, with 7 bases between the two germline ends. Written as DNA, the CDR3 is TGTGCCAGCTCACAAACAGGCAATGAGCAGTTCTTC. The encoded protein is CASSQTGNEQFF. Full variable domain (outside the CDR3, taken from reference TRBV18 and TRBJ2-1): NAGVMQNPRHLVRRRGQEARLRCSPMKGHSHVYWYRQLPEEGLKFMVYLQKENIIDESGMPKERFSAEFPKEGPSILRIQQVVRGDSAAYFCASSQTGNEQFFGPGTRLTVL.

The V gene is TRBV2, the J gene TRBJ1-3, with TRBD1 matching 7 bases. CDR1 SNHLY and CDR2 FYNNEI come from the germline V gene. The CDR3 length is 15 residues. V gave up 2 bases and J gave up 0 bases; unmatched junction bases: 1. The DNA of the CDR3 is TGTGCCAGCAGTGAACAGGGGGTCTCTGGAAACACCATATATTTT. This encodes CASSEQGVSGNTIYF.

In its sample, this clone was seen a few times. The genes are TRBV30 and TRBJ1-5; perhaps TRBD1 as D (5 bases). V gave up 0 bases and J gave up 9 bases, with 12 bases separating them. CDR1 and CDR2 (germline): GTSNPN, SVGIG (reference sequence). This CDR3 is built from 13 residues. CDR3 amino acids: CAWSVARERPQHF. CDR3 DNA: TGTGCCTGGAGTGTAGCCAGGGAAAGGCCCCAGCATTTT. Full variable domain (remainder filled in from reference TRBV30 and TRBJ1-5): SQTIHQWPATLVQPVGSPLSLECTVEGTSNPNLYWYRQAAGRGLQLLFYSVGIGQISSEVPQNLSASRPQDRQFILSSKKLLLSDSGFYLCAWSVARERPQHFGDGTRLSIL.

The chain carries TRBV7-8 and TRBJ2-5; no reliable D call. V was pared by 3 bases and J by 2 bases, with 13 bases between. The CDR3 runs to 15 residues. Germline CDR1 reads SGHVS; CDR2 reads FQNEAQ. CDR3 bases: TGTGCCAGCAGCTTGGGCCCGAGCCAGCAAGAGACCCAGTACTTC. Its protein product is CASSLGPSQQETQYF.

This clone came up a few times. This chain joins TRBV5-1 and TRBJ1-5; D uncertain. The CDR3 has 14 amino acids. V lost 0 bases and J 4 bases, leaving 8 bases between the germline ends. Germline CDR1 and CDR2: SGHRS and YFSETQ. CDR3 nucleotides: TGCGCCAGCAGCTTGGTCCCGGGGAATCAGCCCCAGCATTTT. Translating gives CASSLVPGNQPQHF.

The rearrangement uses TRBV30 and TRBJ1-1; the D is unclear. The CDR3 totals 11 residues. Deletions cut 8 bases from V and 0 bases from J, with 7 bases between. The germline V gene has CDR1 GTSNPN and CDR2 SVGIG (reference sequence). The chain's CDR3 is CAGIVNTEAFF. CDR3 sequence (DNA): TGTGCCGGAATAGTGAACACTGAAGCTTTCTTT. The full variable domain, completed using reference TRBV30 and TRBJ1-1, is SQTIHQWPATLVQPVGSPLSLECTVEGTSNPNLYWYRQAAGRGLQLLFYSVGIGQISSEVPQNLSASRPQDRQFILSSKKLLLSDSGFYLCAGIVNTEAFFGQGTRLTVV.

The CDR3 region is CASSSPGAKNTEAFF. CDR3 nucleotides: TGTGCCAGCAGCTCCCCCGGGGCGAAGAACACTGAAGCTTTCTTT. V gene TRBV5-4 combines with J gene TRBJ1-1, with TRBD1 as a possible D gene (5 bases). Deletions cut 3 bases from V and 1 base from J, with 13 bases between. There are 15 residues in the CDR3. The germline gives CDR1 SGHNT, CDR2 YYREEE (reference sequence).

The genes are TRBV29-1 and TRBJ1-1; no clear D gene. CDR1 and CDR2 from the germline V gene are SQVTM and ANQGSEA. Trimming pared 0 bases from V and 3 bases from J, leaving 8 bases between. CDR3 size: 13 residues. CDR3: CSVEDSGYTEAFF. The CDR3 DNA follows: TGCAGCGTTGAAGATAGCGGGTACACTGAAGCTTTCTTT.

CDR3 residues: CAISAGVGDTQYF. CDR3 nucleotide sequence: TGTGCCATCAGTGCCGGGGTGGGTGATACGCAGTATTTT. This chain uses TRBV10-3 with TRBJ2-3; D possibly corresponds to TRBD2 (5 bases). The CDR3 is made up of 13 amino acids. Germline assignment: CDR1 ENHRY and CDR2 SYGVKD. Trimming took off 4 bases at V and 6 bases at J, with 11 bases between the two ends.

The sample holds one count of this clone. This sample includes further DNA sequences coding for the same CDR3. CDR3 sequence: CASSFSANTEAFF. CDR3 coding DNA: TGCGCCAGCAGCTTTTCAGCGAACACTGAAGCTTTCTTT. This chain joins TRBV5-1 and TRBJ1-1, with D hard to call. Germline V lookup: CDR1 SGHRS, CDR2 YFSETQ. Deletions cut 2 bases from V and 1 base from J, with 6 bases between. The CDR3 has 13 amino acids.